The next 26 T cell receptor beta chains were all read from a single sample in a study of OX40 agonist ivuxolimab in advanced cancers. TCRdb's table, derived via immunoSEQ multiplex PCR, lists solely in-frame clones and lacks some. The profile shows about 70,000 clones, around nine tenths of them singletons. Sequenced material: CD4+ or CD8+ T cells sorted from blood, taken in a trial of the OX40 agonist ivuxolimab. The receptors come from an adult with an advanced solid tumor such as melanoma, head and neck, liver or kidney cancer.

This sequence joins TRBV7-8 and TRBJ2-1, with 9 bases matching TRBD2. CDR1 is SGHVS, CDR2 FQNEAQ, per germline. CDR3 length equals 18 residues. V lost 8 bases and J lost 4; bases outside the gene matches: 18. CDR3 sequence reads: CASSQKWASGESYNEQFF. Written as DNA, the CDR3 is TGTGCCAGCTCCCAAAAGTGGGCTAGCGGGGAATCATACAATGAGCAGTTCTTC.

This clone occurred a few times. CDR3 residues: CASSLYSSYEQYF. The CDR3 DNA sequence: TGTGCCAGCAGCTTGTACAGCTCCTACGAGCAGTACTTC. The chain links TRBV5-8 to TRBJ2-7; no definite D call. The germline CDR1 and CDR2 sequences are SGHTS and YDEGEE. V lost 1 base and J lost 0, with 5 bases in between. This CDR3 has 13 amino acids.

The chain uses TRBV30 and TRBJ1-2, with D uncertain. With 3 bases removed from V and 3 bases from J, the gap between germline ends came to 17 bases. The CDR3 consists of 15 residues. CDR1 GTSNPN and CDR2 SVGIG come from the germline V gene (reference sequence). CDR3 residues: CAWRPPGQPYYGYTF. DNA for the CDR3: TGTGCCTGGAGACCACCGGGCCAGCCCTACTATGGCTACACCTTC.

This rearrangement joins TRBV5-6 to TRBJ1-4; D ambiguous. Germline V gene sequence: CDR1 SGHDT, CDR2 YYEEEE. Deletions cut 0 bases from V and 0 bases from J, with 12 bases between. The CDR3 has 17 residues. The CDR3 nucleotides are TGTGCCAGCAGCTTGGTTTCGACACTAGCAACTAATGAAAAACTGTTTTTT. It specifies CASSLVSTLATNEKLFF.

The CDR3 DNA is TGTGCCACCCTGATAGCGGGGGGCGAAGGCTACGAGCAGTACTTC. Translated, it gives CATLIAGGEGYEQYF. This sequence joins TRBV6-1 and TRBJ2-7, with 10 bases lining up with TRBD2. V lost 10 bases and J lost 3; bases outside the gene matches: 12. Germline V lookup: CDR1 MNHNS, CDR2 SASEGT. This CDR3 comprises 15 residues.

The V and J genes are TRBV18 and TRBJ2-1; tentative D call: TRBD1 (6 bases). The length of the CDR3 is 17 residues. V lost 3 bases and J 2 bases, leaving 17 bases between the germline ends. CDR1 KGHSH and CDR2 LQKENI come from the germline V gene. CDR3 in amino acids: CASSPSQGATPYNEQFF. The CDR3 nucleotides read TGTGCCAGCTCACCCTCACAGGGAGCAACCCCCTACAATGAGCAGTTCTTC.

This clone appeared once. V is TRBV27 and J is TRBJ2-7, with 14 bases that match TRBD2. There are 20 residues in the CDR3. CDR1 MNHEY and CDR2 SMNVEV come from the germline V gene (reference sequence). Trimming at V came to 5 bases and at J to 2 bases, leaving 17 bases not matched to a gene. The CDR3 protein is CASSPLPPRTSGGKTYEQYF. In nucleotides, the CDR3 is TGTGCCAGCAGTCCACTACCCCCGCGGACTAGCGGGGGGAAGACCTACGAGCAGTACTTC.

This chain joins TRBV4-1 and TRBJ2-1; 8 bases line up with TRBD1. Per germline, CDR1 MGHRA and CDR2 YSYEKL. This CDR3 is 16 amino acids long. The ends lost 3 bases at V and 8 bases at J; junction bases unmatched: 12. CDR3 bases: TGCGCCAGCAGCCAGACCGACAGGGGAGGTTTGGATGAGCAGTTCTTC. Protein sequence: CASSQTDRGGLDEQFF.

In DNA, the CDR3 is TGTGCCAGCCCCCCCGGGGGTCTGACTGAAGCTTTCTTT. Its protein product is CASPPGGLTEAFF. The chain carries TRBV11-3 and TRBJ1-1; TRBD1 might be the D (5 bases). Trimming pared 8 bases from V and 5 bases from J, leaving 15 bases between. The CDR3 contains 13 residues. Germline loops: CDR1 SGHNT, CDR2 YENEEA.

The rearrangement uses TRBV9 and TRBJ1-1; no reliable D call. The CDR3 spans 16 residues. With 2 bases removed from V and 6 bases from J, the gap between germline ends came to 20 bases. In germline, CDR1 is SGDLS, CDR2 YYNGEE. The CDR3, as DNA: TGTGCCAGCAGCGTCAGTATTACAGATGTTCGCCCTGAAGCTTTCTTT. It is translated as CASSVSITDVRPEAFF.

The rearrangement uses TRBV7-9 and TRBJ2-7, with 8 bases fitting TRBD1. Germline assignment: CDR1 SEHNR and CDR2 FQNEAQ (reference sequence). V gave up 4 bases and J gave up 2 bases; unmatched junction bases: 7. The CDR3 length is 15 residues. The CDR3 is CASSSGQETPYEQYF. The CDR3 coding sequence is TGTGCCAGCAGCTCGGGACAGGAAACCCCCTACGAGCAGTACTTC.

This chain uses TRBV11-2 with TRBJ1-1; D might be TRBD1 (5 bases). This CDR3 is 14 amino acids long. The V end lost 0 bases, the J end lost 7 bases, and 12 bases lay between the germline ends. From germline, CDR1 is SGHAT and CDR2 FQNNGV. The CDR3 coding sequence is TGTGCCAGCAGCTTAGATCCCCATGACAGTGAAGCTTTCTTT. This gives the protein CASSLDPHDSEAFF.

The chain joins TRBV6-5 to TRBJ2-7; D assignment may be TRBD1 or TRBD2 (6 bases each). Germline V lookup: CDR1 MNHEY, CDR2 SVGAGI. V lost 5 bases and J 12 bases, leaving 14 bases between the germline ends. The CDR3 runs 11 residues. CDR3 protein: CASSEARGGYF. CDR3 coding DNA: TGTGCCAGCAGTGAGGCCAGGGGAGGGTACTTC.

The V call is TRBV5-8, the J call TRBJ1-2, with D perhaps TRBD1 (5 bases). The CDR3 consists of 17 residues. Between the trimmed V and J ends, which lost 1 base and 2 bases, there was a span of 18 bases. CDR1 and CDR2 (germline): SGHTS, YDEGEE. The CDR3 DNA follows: TGTGCCAGCAGCTTGTCTTCAGCCTGGGGCCAAAACTATGGCTACACCTTC. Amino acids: CASSLSSAWGQNYGYTF.

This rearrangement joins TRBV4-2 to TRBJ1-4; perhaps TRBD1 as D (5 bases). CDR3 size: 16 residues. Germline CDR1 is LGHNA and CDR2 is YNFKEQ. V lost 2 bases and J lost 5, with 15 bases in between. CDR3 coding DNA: TGTGCCAGCAGCCAATCAACCGGGACGGCAAATGAAAAACTGTTTTTT. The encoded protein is CASSQSTGTANEKLFF.

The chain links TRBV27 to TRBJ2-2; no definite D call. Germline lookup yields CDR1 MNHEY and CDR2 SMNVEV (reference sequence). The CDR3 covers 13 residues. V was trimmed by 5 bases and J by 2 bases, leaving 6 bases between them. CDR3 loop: CASSLSNTGELFF. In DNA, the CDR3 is TGTGCCAGCAGTCTGTCCAACACCGGGGAGCTGTTTTTT.

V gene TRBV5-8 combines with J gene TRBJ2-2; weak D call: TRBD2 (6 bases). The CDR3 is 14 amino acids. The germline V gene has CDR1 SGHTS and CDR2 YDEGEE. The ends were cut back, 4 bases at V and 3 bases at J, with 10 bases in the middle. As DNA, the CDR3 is TGTGCCAGCAGCCGACTAGGGTACACCGGGGAGCTGTTTTTT. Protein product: CASSRLGYTGELFF.

In nucleotides, the CDR3 is TGTGCCAGCAGTTACTCAACGGGACAGCGATCCTATGGCTACACCTTC. This sequence encodes CASSYSTGQRSYGYTF. This chain links TRBV6-5 with TRBJ1-2; 7 bases align to TRBD1. From germline, CDR1 is MNHEY and CDR2 SVGAGI. The CDR3 loop spans 16 amino acids. With V trimmed by 0 bases and J by 4 bases, 8 bases remained unmatched.

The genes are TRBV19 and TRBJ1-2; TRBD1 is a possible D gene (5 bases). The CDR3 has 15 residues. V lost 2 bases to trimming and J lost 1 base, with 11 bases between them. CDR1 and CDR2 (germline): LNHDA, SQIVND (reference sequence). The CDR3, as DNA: TGTGCCAGTAGTATAAGGACACCCGTTAACTATGGCTACACCTTC. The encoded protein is CASSIRTPVNYGYTF. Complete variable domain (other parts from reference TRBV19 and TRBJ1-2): DGGITQSPKYLFRKEGQNVTLSCEQNLNHDAMYWYRQDPGQGLRLIYYSQIVNDFQKGDIAEGYSVSREKKESFPLTVTSAQKNPTAFYLCASSIRTPVNYGYTFGSGTRLTVV.

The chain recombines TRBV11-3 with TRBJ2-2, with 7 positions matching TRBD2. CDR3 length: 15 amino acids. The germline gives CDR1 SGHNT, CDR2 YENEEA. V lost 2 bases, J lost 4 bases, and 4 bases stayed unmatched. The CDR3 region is CASSLRRGGTGELFF. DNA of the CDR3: TGTGCCAGCAGCTTAAGACGCGGGGGCACCGGGGAGCTGTTTTTT.

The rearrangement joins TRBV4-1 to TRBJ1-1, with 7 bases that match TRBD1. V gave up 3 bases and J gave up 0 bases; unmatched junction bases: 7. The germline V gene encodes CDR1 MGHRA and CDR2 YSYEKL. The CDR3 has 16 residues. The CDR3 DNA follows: TGCGCCAGCAGCCAGGAAGGACAGGCAATGAACACTGAAGCTTTCTTT. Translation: CASSQEGQAMNTEAFF.

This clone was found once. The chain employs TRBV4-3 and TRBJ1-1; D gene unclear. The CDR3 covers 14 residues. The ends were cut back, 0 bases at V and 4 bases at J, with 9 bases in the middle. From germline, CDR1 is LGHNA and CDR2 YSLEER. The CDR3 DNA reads TGCGCCAGCAGCCAAGATAAGGTGGGCACTGAAGCTTTCTTT. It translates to CASSQDKVGTEAFF.

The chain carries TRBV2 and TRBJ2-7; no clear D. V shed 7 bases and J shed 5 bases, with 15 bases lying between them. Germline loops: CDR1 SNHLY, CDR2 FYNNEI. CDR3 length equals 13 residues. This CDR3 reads CASTSGGWNEQYF. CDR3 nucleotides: TGTGCCAGCACGTCAGGTGGTTGGAACGAGCAGTACTTC. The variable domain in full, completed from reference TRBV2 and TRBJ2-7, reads EPEVTQTPSHQVTQMGQEVILRCVPISNHLYFYWYRQILGQKVEFLVSFYNNEISEKSEIFDDQFSVERPDGSNFTLKIRSTKLEDSAMYFCASTSGGWNEQYFGPGTRLTVT.

The CDR3 here is CASSPSSGTGMAYEQYF. The CDR3 DNA reads as TGTGCCAGCAGTCCTTCGTCCGGGACAGGGATGGCCTACGAGCAGTACTTC. The chain joins TRBV27 to TRBJ2-7, with 9 bases lining up with TRBD1. The CDR3 is 17 amino acids. CDR1 and CDR2 (germline): MNHEY, SMNVEV (reference sequence). Trimming cost V 5 bases and J 2 bases; bases outside gene matches: 13.

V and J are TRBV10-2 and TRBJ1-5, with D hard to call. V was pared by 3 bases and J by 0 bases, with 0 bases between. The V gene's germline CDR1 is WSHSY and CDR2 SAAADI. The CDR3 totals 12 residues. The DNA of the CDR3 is TGCGCCAGCAGTGATAGCAATCAGCCCCAGCATTTT. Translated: CASSDSNQPQHF.

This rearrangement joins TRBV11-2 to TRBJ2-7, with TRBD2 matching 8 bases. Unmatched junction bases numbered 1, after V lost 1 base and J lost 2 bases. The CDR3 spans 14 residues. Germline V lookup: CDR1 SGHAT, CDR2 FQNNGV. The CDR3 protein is CASSLGSGAYEQYF. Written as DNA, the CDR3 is TGTGCCAGCAGCTTAGGTAGCGGGGCCTACGAGCAGTACTTC.